This T cell receptor beta chain was found in a study of radiation and T cells in renal cell carcinoma. This CDR3 is 17 amino acids long. V was clipped by 0 bases and J by 9 bases, with 21 bases between them. Germline V gives CDR1 LNHNV, CDR2 YYDKDF (reference sequence). Assay used: immunoSEQ multiplex PCR; TCRdb lists only in-frame clones, some missing. The repertoire has 150,000 or so clones, approximately 86% of them found once; the top ten carry 10% to 15%. Specified time point: blood 2 weeks post-SBRT. The treatment denotes: 15 Gy SBRT to primary tumor, nephrectomy 4 weeks later. Note on this clone: Antigen specificity is unknown.

Regarding the study as a whole: Top tumor clonotypes rose in blood 2 weeks post-radiation, then contracted.

The starting material was blood, obtained from a patient whose treatment included radiotherapy and nephrectomy. The V call is TRBV15, the J call TRBJ2-4, with a weak D call TRBD1 (6 bases). The clonotype was recovered from a woman aged 45-65 years with renal cell carcinoma. DNA of the CDR3: TGTGCCACCAGCAGAGATGGCGGTTGGGCAGGGGAGACCATTCAGTACTTC. Its protein is CATSRDGGWAGETIQYF. Using reference TRBV15 and TRBJ2-4 for the parts outside the CDR3, the full variable domain is DAMVIQNPRYQVTQFGKPVTLSCSQTLNHNVMYWYQQKSSQAPKLLFHYYDKDFNNEADTPDNFQSRRPNTSFCFLDIRSPGLGDTAMYLCATSRDGGWAGETIQYFGAGTRLSVL.